Below, 24 T cell receptor beta chains from the same sample are listed, as sequenced in a study of T cell changes during pregnancy in multiple sclerosis. Sequencing was performed with immunoSEQ multiplex PCR; in TCRdb, only in-frame clones are kept and a portion is missing. The sample holds around 63,000 clones, around 92% seen once. The sequenced sample was peripheral blood, obtained after pregnancy. These receptors all stem from a female donor with multiple sclerosis, enrolled in a pregnancy study.

The chain joins TRBV7-2 to TRBJ1-1; no clear D gene. The CDR3 spans 14 residues. V shed 6 bases and J shed 1 base, with 12 bases lying between them. CDR1 is SGHTA and CDR2 is FQGNSA in the germline V gene. Here the CDR3 reads CASRVGRENTEAFF. Here the CDR3 DNA reads TGTGCCAGCAGAGTTGGACGGGAGAACACTGAAGCTTTCTTT.

V is TRBV2 and J is TRBJ1-5; possibly TRBD1 for D (5 bases). Germline-derived CDR1 and CDR2 are SNHLY and FYNNEI. The CDR3 sequence is 14 residues long. Trimming pared 10 bases from V and 1 base from J, leaving 14 bases between. CDR3 nucleotide sequence: TGTGCCACAAGACAGACCTTGAGCAATCAGCCCCAGCATTTT. Translation: CATRQTLSNQPQHF.

V is TRBV7-9 and J is TRBJ2-7, with 8 bases fitting TRBD2. The CDR3 extends over 16 amino acids. The V gene's germline CDR1 is SEHNR and CDR2 FQNEAQ (reference sequence). The V and J ends lost 5 bases and 2 bases, in that order; junction bases with no gene match: 11. This CDR3 reads CASSQTERERPYEQYF. The CDR3 nucleotides read TGTGCCAGCAGCCAAACCGAGCGGGAGAGGCCCTACGAGCAGTACTTC.

This clone was seen just once. The chain joins TRBV5-1 to TRBJ2-7, with a tentative D call TRBD1 (6 bases). CDR1 is SGHRS, CDR2 YFSETQ, per germline. The CDR3 contains 13 residues. V lost 0 bases to trimming and J lost 6 bases, with 10 bases between them. The CDR3 bases are TGCGCCAGCAGCTTGGCTCAGGGGATCGAGCAGTACTTC. Translation: CASSLAQGIEQYF.

This sequence joins TRBV7-2 and TRBJ2-3; 8 bases fit TRBD2. Per the germline V gene, CDR1 is SGHTA and CDR2 is FQGNSA. This CDR3 is 17 amino acids long. V was pared by 5 bases and J by 6 bases, with 16 bases of the junction left unmatched. Here the CDR3 DNA reads TGTGCCAGCAGCACCCCACCCCGAATCACTAGCGGCGATACGCAGTATTTT. As protein: CASSTPPRITSGDTQYF.

This sequence joins TRBV5-1 and TRBJ2-1, with 9 bases aligning to TRBD2. Germline V gene lookup returns CDR1 SGHRS and CDR2 YFSETQ. J lost 8 bases, V lost 0 bases, and 6 bases had no gene match. This CDR3 has 15 amino acids. The CDR3 nucleotides are TGCGCCAGCAGCTTGGGGCCTAGCGGGATCGATGAGCAGTTCTTC. Its translation: CASSLGPSGIDEQFF.

The DNA for the CDR3 is TGTGCCAGCAGCTTCGGACTAGCGGGAAGTGAGTCCTACAATGAGCAGTTCTTC. This sequence encodes CASSFGLAGSESYNEQFF. This sequence joins TRBV5-5 and TRBJ2-1; 12 nucleotides agree with TRBD2. CDR3 size: 18 residues. The V segment lost 2 bases and the J segment 1 base; nucleotides outside the gene matches: 7. The germline CDR1 and CDR2 sequences are SGHKS and YYEKEE (reference sequence).

The rearrangement joins TRBV5-1 to TRBJ2-1; TRBD2 matches 11 bases. Looked up from germline, CDR1 is SGHRS and CDR2 is YFSETQ. Trimming cost V 9 bases and J 9 bases; bases outside gene matches: 11. The CDR3 totals 14 residues. The CDR3 region is CATSGLADRSEQFF. For the CDR3, the DNA is TGCGCCACCTCGGGACTAGCGGACAGAAGTGAGCAGTTCTTC.

J is TRBJ2-7 and V is TRBV5-1; TRBD1 matches 7 bases. From germline, CDR1 is SGHRS and CDR2 YFSETQ. This CDR3 spans 13 amino acids. J lost 6 bases, V lost 5 bases, and 8 bases had no gene match. CDR3 DNA: TGCGCCAGCAGTAACAGGGGCGACGCCGAGCAGTACTTC. It specifies CASSNRGDAEQYF.

CDR3 nucleotides: TGTGCCAGCAGTTTATGGCGCCAGGCAGAAGCTTTCTTT. Its protein is CASSLWRQAEAFF. The chain couples TRBV27 to TRBJ1-1; D not certain. CDR3 size: 13 residues. With 1 base removed from V and 8 bases from J, the gap between germline ends came to 11 bases. Germline loops: CDR1 MNHEY, CDR2 SMNVEV (reference sequence).

This clone was seen just once. The chain combines TRBV2 with TRBJ2-3; 11 bases agree with TRBD1. This CDR3 is built from 16 residues. V dropped 7 bases and J dropped 5; count of bases not matched to a gene: 11. CDR1 and CDR2 (germline): SNHLY, FYNNEI. The CDR3 bases are TGTGCCAGCAATCCGCCTAGGACAGGGGGCAGAGATACGCAGTATTTT. This translates into CASNPPRTGGRDTQYF. Drawing the rest from reference TRBV2 and TRBJ2-3, the complete variable domain is EPEVTQTPSHQVTQMGQEVILRCVPISNHLYFYWYRQILGQKVEFLVSFYNNEISEKSEIFDDQFSVERPDGSNFTLKIRSTKLEDSAMYFCASNPPRTGGRDTQYFGPGTRLTVL.

V gene TRBV7-9 combines with J gene TRBJ1-1, with TRBD1 matching over 9 bases. Germline CDR1 SEHNR, CDR2 FQNEAQ (reference sequence). After removal of 5 bases from V and 6 bases from J, the junction contained 7 bases not matched to a gene. The CDR3 spans 14 residues. The CDR3 nucleotides read TGTGCCAGCAGCCCTGGGGACAGGGTCCCTGAAGCTTTCTTT. Its translation is CASSPGDRVPEAFF. Full variable domain (remainder filled in from reference TRBV7-9 and TRBJ1-1): DTGVSQNPRHKITKRGQNVTFRCDPISEHNRLYWYRQTLGQGPEFLTYFQNEAQLEKSRLLSDRFSAERPKGSFSTLEIQRTEQGDSAMYLCASSPGDRVPEAFFGQGTRLTVV.

The rearrangement links TRBV28 to TRBJ2-7, with D possibly being TRBD2 (5 bases). The ends were cut back, 5 bases at V and 3 bases at J, with 11 bases in the middle. Per germline, CDR1 MDHEN and CDR2 SYDVKM. The CDR3 loop spans 13 amino acids. CDR3 in amino acids: CASSPDWRYEQYF. Written as DNA, the CDR3 is TGTGCCAGCAGTCCGGACTGGCGCTACGAGCAGTACTTC.

The chain couples TRBV28 to TRBJ1-1, with D possibly TRBD1 on 6 matching bases. The CDR3 spans 15 residues. Looked up from germline, CDR1 is MDHEN and CDR2 is SYDVKM. V gave up 2 bases and J gave up 4 bases, with 14 bases separating them. Here the CDR3 DNA reads TGTGCCAGCAGTTTAGAACAGGGAGGGGGCACTGAAGCTTTCTTT. It codes for CASSLEQGGGTEAFF.

This clone showed up just a few times. V is TRBV7-2 and J is TRBJ2-5, with 7 bases that match TRBD1. The CDR3 runs 15 residues. Germline values: CDR1 SGHTA, CDR2 FQGNSA. With V trimmed by 1 base and J by 2 bases, 4 bases remained unmatched. The CDR3 here is CASSLGQGVQETQYF. CDR3 coding DNA: TGTGCCAGCAGCTTAGGGCAGGGGGTTCAAGAGACCCAGTACTTC.

The chain is built from TRBV10-1 and TRBJ2-3, with a tentative D call TRBD2 (5 bases). The germline V gene encodes CDR1 WNHNN and CDR2 SYGVQD (reference sequence). Deletions cut 0 bases from V and 2 bases from J, with 6 bases between. The CDR3 contains 14 residues. CDR3 DNA sequence: TGCGCCAGCAGTGAGTCGCTAGCCACAGATACGCAGTATTTT. As protein: CASSESLATDTQYF.

The chain carries TRBV7-2 and TRBJ1-2; D possibly corresponds to TRBD1 (6 bases). The CDR3 runs 16 residues. V lost 1 base, J lost 8 bases, and 20 bases lay in between. Germline CDR1 is SGHTA and CDR2 is FQGNSA. In nucleotides, the CDR3 is TGTGCCAGCAGCTTAGAAACAGGGATTCCCAGGGAGGGCTACACCTTC. Its protein product is CASSLETGIPREGYTF.

The genes are TRBV9 and TRBJ1-4; the match to TRBD1 covers 7 bases. J lost 7 bases, V lost 3 bases, and 6 bases had no gene match. The CDR3 length is 14 residues. Germline CDR1 is SGDLS and CDR2 is YYNGEE. The CDR3 sequence is CASSDPGGCEKLFF. Written as DNA, the CDR3 is TGTGCCAGCAGCGACCCAGGGGGGTGTGAAAAACTGTTTTTT.

This clone was seen just once. The rearrangement joins TRBV4-1 to TRBJ1-5; D is unresolved. The CDR3 is 15 amino acids. The germline V gene encodes CDR1 MGHRA and CDR2 YSYEKL. V dropped 6 bases and J dropped 3 bases, with 15 bases sitting between them. The CDR3 here is CASRREETNNQPQHF. CDR3 DNA sequence: TGCGCCAGCAGAAGGGAGGAGACAAACAATCAGCCCCAGCATTTT.

CDR3 nucleotide sequence: TGTGCCAGCAGCCTTACTGGGGCTAGCACAGATACGCAGTATTTT. The encoded protein is CASSLTGASTDTQYF. This chain links TRBV28 with TRBJ2-3, with D maybe TRBD1 (5 bases). The V end lost 6 bases, the J end lost 0 bases, and 13 bases lay between the germline ends. Germline loops: CDR1 MDHEN, CDR2 SYDVKM. The CDR3 sequence is 15 residues long.

The CDR3 region is CASSFGVQTSTDTQYF. CDR3 in DNA: TGTGCCAGCAGTTTCGGGGTCCAAACTAGCACAGATACGCAGTATTTT. This chain connects TRBV27 to TRBJ2-3; D might be TRBD2 (5 bases). CDR1 and CDR2 from the germline V gene are MNHEY and SMNVEV (reference sequence). This CDR3 is 16 amino acids long. Trimming removed 3 bases from V and 0 bases from J, with 13 bases in between.

This clone was seen only once. The chain couples TRBV5-6 to TRBJ2-1; 8 bases align to TRBD2. Losses at the gene ends were 4 bases for V and 6 bases for J; bases not matched to a gene: 3. Per germline, CDR1 SGHDT and CDR2 YYEEEE. There are 13 residues in the CDR3. The CDR3: CASSGGLGNEQFF. The CDR3 DNA follows: TGTGCCAGCAGCGGGGGACTAGGCAATGAGCAGTTCTTC.

The V and J genes are TRBV28 and TRBJ1-4; possible D gene TRBD1, 6 bases. V was trimmed by 6 bases and J by 10 bases, leaving 15 bases between them. Per the germline V gene, CDR1 is MDHEN and CDR2 is SYDVKM. CDR3 length: 13 amino acids. This CDR3 is CASRGGLGGKLFF. CDR3 DNA: TGTGCCAGCAGGGGGGGGCTTGGAGGAAAACTGTTTTTT.

The genes are TRBV19 and TRBJ1-1, with 8 bases matching TRBD1. CDR3 length equals 17 residues. Germline V gene data show CDR1 as LNHDA and CDR2 as SQIVND (reference sequence). V lost 4 bases and J lost 0; bases outside the gene matches: 10. The CDR3 nucleotides read TGTGCCAGTAGTAAAACCGGGACAGGTTTCATGAACACTGAAGCTTTCTTT. It codes for CASSKTGTGFMNTEAFF.